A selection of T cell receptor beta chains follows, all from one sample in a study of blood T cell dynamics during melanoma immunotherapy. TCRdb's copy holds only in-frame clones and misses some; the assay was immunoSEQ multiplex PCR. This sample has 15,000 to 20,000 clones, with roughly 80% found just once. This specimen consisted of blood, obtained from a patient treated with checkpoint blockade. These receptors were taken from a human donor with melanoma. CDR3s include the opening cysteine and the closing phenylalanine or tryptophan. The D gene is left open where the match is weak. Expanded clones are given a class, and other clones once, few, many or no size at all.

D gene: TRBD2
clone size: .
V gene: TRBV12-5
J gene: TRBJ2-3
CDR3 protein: CASGLNGRAEDTQYF
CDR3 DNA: TGTGCTAGTGGTTTGAACGGGAGGGCGGAAGATACGCAGTATTTT

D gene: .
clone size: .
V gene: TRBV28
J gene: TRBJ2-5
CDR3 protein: CASSHPQGIETQYF
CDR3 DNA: TGTGCCAGCAGTCACCCGCAGGGTATCGAGACCCAGTACTTC

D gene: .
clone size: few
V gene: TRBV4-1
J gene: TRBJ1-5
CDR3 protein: CASSQKEGGNQPQHF
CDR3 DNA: TGCGCCAGCAGCCAAAAGGAAGGGGGCAATCAGCCCCAGCATTTT

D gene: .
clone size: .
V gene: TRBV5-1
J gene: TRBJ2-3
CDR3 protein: CASSSPDGRADTQYF
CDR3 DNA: TGCGCCAGCAGCTCTCCAGACGGGAGAGCAGATACGCAGTATTTT

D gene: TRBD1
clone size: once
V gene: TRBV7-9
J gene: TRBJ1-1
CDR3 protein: CASRWTGGNTEAFF
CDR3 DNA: TGTGCCAGCAGGTGGACAGGGGGCAACACTGAAGCTTTCTTT

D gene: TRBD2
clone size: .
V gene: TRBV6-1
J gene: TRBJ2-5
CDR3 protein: CASNVAGGGQETQYF
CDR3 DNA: TGTGCCAGCAATGTAGCGGGAGGGGGCCAAGAGACCCAGTACTTC

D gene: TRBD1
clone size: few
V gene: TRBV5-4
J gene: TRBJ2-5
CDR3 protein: CASSPSTGGGETQYF
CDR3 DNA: TGTGCCAGCAGCCCATCGACAGGGGGGGGAGAGACCCAGTACTTC

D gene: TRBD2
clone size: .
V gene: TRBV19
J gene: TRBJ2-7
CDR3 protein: CASSISGSPEYEQYF
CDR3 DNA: TGTGCCAGTAGTATTAGCGGGAGTCCGGAGTACGAGCAGTACTTC

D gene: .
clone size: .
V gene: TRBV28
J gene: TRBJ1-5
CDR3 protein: CASSGDQPQHF
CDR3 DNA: TGTGCCAGCAGTGGGGATCAGCCCCAGCATTTT

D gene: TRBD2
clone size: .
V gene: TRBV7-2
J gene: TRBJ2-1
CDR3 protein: CASSLGGSGRRSYNEQFF
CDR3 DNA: TGTGCCAGCAGCTTAGGCGGTAGCGGGAGACGCTCCTACAATGAGCAGTTCTTC

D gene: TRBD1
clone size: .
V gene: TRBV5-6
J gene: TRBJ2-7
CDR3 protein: CASSVVGQGPGLSVYEQYF
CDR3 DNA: TGTGCCAGCAGCGTGGTGGGACAGGGCCCTGGACTATCGGTATACGAGCAGTACTTC

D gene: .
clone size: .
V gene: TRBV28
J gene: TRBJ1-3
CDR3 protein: CASSWTWGSSGNTIYF
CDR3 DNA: TGTGCCAGCAGTTGGACCTGGGGGAGCTCTGGAAACACCATATATTTT

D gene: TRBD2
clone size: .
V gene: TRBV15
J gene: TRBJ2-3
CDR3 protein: CATSRLSGSADTQYF
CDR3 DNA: TGTGCCACCAGCAGGCTTAGCGGGAGCGCAGATACGCAGTATTTT

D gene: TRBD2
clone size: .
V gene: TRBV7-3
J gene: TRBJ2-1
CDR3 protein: CASSPWGEGHNEQFF
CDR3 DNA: TGTGCCAGCAGCCCGTGGGGGGAGGGCCACAATGAGCAGTTCTTC

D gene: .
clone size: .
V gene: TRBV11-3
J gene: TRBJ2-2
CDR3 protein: CASSLDPIRGDTGELFF
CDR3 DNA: TGTGCCAGCAGCTTAGACCCCATCCGAGGGGACACCGGGGAGCTGTTTTTT

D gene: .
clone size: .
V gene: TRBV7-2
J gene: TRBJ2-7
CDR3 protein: CASSSRTGYEQYF
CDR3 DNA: TGTGCCAGCAGCTCAAGGACTGGCTACGAGCAGTACTTC

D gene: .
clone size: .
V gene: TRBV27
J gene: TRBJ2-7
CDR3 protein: CASSGSTYEQYF
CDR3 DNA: TGTGCCAGCAGTGGCAGCACCTACGAGCAGTACTTC

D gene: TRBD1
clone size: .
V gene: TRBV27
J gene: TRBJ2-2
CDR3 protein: CASSAGTGRNTGELFF
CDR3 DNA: TGTGCCAGCAGTGCCGGGACAGGGAGAAACACCGGGGAGCTGTTTTTT

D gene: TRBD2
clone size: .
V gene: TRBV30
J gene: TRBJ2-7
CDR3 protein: CAWSVGLAGVYEQYF
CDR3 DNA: TGTGCCTGGAGTGTAGGGCTAGCGGGAGTCTACGAGCAGTACTTC

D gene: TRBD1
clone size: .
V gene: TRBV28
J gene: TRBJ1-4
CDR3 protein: CASSHGQGGTNEKLFF
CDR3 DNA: TGTGCCAGCAGCCACGGACAGGGGGGCACTAATGAAAAACTGTTTTTT

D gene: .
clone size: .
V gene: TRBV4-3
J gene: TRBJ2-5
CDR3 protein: CASSQGLDGGETQYF
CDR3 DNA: TGCGCCAGCAGCCAAGGACTGGACGGGGGAGAGACCCAGTACTTC

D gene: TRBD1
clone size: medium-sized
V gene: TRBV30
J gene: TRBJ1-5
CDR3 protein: CAWSVQGNQPQHF
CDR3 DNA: TGTGCCTGGAGTGTACAGGGGAATCAGCCCCAGCATTTT

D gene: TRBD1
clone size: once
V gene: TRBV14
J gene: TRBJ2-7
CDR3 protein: CASRSGTGGAEQYF
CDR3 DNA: TGTGCCAGCAGATCCGGGACAGGGGGCGCCGAGCAGTACTTC

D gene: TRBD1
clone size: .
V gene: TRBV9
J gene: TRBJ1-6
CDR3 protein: CASSVGGIGGQGNSPLHF
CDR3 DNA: TGTGCCAGCAGCGTAGGAGGTATCGGGGGACAGGGCAATTCACCCCTCCACTTT

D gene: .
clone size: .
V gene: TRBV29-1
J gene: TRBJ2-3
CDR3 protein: CSVEGGASTDTQYF
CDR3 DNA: TGCAGCGTTGAAGGAGGGGCTAGCACAGATACGCAGTATTTT

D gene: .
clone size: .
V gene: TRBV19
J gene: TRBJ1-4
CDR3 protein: CASSTPTVGSVGKLFF
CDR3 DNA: TGTGCCAGTAGTACTCCGACGGTGGGTTCCGTTGGAAAACTGTTTTTT

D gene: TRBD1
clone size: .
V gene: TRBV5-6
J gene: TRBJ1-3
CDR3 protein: CASSPGQGAGNTIYF
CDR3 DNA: TGTGCCAGCAGCCCCGGACAGGGAGCTGGAAACACCATATATTTT

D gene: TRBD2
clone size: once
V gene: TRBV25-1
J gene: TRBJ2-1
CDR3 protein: CASSELAGANNEQFF
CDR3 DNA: TGTGCCAGCAGTGAGTTAGCGGGAGCCAACAATGAGCAGTTCTTC

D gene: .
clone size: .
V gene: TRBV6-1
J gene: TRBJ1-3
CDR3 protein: CASSDRGRGNTIYF
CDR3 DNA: TGTGCCAGCAGTGACAGAGGCCGTGGAAACACCATATATTTT

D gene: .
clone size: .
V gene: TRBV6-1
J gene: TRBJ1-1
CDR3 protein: CASSGLNPNTEAFF
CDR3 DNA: TGTGCCAGCAGTGGACTCAACCCGAACACTGAAGCTTTCTTT

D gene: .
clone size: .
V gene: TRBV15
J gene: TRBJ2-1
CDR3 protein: CATSSGGEYNEQFF
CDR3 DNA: TGTGCCACCAGCAGCGGAGGGGAGTACAATGAGCAGTTCTTC

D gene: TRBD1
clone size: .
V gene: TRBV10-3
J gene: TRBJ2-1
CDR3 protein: CAIGDSMYNEQFF
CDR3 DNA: TGTGCCATCGGGGACAGTATGTACAATGAGCAGTTCTTC

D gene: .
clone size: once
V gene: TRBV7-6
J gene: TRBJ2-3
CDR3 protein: CASSLDDRSPDTQYF
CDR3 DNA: TGTGCCAGCAGCTTAGACGACAGGTCCCCAGATACGCAGTATTTT

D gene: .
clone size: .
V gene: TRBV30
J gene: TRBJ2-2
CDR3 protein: CAWSVVGLPTGELFF
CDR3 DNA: TGTGCCTGGAGTGTAGTTGGACTTCCAACCGGGGAGCTGTTTTTT

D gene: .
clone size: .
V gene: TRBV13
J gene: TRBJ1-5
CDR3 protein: CASSAGLQPDSNQPQHF
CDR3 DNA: TGTGCCAGCAGCGCCGGGCTCCAGCCAGATAGCAATCAGCCCCAGCATTTT

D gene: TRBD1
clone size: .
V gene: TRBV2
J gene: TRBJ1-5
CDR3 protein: CASKGQGGVYQPQHF
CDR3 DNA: TGTGCCAGCAAAGGGCAGGGGGGAGTATATCAGCCCCAGCATTTT

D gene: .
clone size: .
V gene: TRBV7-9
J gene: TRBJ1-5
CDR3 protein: CASMGGEGQPQHF
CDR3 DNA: TGTGCCAGCATGGGGGGGGAGGGTCAGCCCCAGCATTTT

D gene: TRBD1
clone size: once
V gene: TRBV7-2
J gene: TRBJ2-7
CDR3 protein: CASSLQPTGGYEQYF
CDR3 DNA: TGTGCCAGCAGCTTACAACCGACAGGGGGCTACGAGCAGTACTTC

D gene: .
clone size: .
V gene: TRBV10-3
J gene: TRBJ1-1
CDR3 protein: CAIKGRSTEAFF
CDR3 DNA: TGTGCCATCAAGGGCAGGAGCACTGAAGCTTTCTTT

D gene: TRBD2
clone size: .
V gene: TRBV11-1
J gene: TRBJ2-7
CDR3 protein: CASSLEAGRGYEQYF
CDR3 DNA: TGTGCCAGCAGCTTAGAAGCGGGACGGGGCTACGAGCAGTACTTC

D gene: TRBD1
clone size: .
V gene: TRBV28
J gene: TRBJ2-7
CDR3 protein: CASSLFAGGRYEQYF
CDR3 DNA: TGTGCCAGCAGTTTATTCGCAGGGGGAAGGTACGAGCAGTACTTC

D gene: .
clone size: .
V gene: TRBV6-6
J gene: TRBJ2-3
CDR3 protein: CASTPGDTQYF
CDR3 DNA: TGTGCCAGCACCCCGGGGGATACGCAGTATTTT

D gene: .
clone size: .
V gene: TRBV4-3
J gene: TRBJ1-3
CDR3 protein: CASSQDLWGRNTIYF
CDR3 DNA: TGCGCCAGCAGCCAAGATTTGTGGGGAAGAAACACCATATATTTT

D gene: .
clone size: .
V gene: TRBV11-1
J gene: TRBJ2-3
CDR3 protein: CASSLTARSDTQYF
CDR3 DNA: TGTGCCAGCAGCTTGACAGCAAGATCAGATACGCAGTATTTT

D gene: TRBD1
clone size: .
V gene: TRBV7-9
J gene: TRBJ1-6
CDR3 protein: CASSFTGVNSPLHF
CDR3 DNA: TGTGCCAGCAGCTTCACAGGGGTTAATTCACCCCTCCACTTT

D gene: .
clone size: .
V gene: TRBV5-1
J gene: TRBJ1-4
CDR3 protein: CASSQQMATNEKLFF
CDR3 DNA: TGCGCCAGCAGTCAGCAGATGGCAACTAATGAAAAACTGTTTTTT

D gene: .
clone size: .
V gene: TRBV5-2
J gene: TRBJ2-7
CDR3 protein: CASSPDPGGLPSYEQYF
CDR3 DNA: TGTGCCAGCAGCCCCGATCCGGGGGGCCTCCCCTCCTACGAGCAGTACTTC

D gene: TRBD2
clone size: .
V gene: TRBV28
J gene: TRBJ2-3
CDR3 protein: CASSVQREPGTDTQYF
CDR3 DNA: TGTGCCAGCAGTGTCCAGCGGGAGCCGGGGACAGATACGCAGTATTTT

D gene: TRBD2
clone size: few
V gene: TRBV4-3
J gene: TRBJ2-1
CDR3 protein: CASSQDPRTRRQFF
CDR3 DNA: TGCGCCAGCAGCCAGGACCCGAGGACTAGACGGCAGTTCTTC

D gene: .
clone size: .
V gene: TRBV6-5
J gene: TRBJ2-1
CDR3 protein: CASSYILGTHNEQFF
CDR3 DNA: TGTGCCAGCAGTTATATTTTGGGGACTCACAATGAGCAGTTCTTC

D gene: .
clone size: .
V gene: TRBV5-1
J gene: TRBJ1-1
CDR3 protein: CASSLGQTNTEAFF
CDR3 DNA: TGCGCCAGCAGCTTGGGACAGACGAACACTGAAGCTTTCTTT

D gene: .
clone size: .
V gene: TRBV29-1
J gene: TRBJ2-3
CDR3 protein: CSVERRGTDTQYF
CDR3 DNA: TGCAGCGTTGAACGGCGGGGCACAGATACGCAGTATTTT

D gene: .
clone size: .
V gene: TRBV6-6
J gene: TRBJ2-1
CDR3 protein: CASRPDEYNEQFF
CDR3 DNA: TGTGCCAGCAGACCGGACGAGTACAATGAGCAGTTCTTC

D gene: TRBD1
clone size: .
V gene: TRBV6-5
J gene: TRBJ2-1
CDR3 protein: CASSYGLTGGYNEQFF
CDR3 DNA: TGTGCCAGCAGTTACGGTCTCACAGGGGGTTACAATGAGCAGTTCTTC

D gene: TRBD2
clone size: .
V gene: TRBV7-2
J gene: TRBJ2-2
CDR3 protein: CASSVGLAGGTGELFF
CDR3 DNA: TGTGCCAGCAGCGTGGGACTAGCGGGAGGAACCGGGGAGCTGTTTTTT